The clone carrying this T cell receptor (beta chain) has a handful of counts. Its antigen is still unknown. Next came a second PCR, run for about 6 to 11 cycles, which used a sample-barcoded 5' primer along with a J-beta primer mix. In TCRdb, the 5' RACE reads were re-called with MiXCR into one record per CDR3 protein. The repertoire includes about 400,000 distinct CDR3 sequences, roughly half of them detected once, and over 40% sits in the top ten. The sample comes from a study of blood T cells in healthy people across ages. Study results and limitations: PBMC samples, being unsorted, prevented any conclusive comparison of naive and antigen-experienced cells.

The individuals who served as donors were healthy Caucasians living in Russia, aged roughly 6 to 100. Deletions cut 1 base from V and 10 bases from J, with 20 bases between. This CDR3 contains 16 residues. CDR1 and CDR2 (germline): SGHTA, FQGNSA. The sequenced sample was blood. The origin of this receptor is a man aged 55 to 70 in good health. This chain uses TRBV7-2 with TRBJ2-1, with D possibly called TRBD1 or TRBD2 (5 bases each). The CDR3 DNA is TGTGCCAGCAGCTTAGTTGGGACCAAAGGGCCATCCGAGCAGTTCTTC. Amino acids: CASSLVGTKGPSEQFF.